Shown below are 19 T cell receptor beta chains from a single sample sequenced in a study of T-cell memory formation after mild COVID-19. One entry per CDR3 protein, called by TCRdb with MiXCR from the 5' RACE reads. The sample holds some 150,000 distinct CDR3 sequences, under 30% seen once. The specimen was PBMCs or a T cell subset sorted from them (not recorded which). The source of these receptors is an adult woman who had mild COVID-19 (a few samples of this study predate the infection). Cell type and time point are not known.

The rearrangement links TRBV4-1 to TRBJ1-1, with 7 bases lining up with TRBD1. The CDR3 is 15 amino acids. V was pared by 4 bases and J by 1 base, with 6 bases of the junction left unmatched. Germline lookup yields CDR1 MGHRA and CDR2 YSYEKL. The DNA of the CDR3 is TGCGCCAGCAGCCTCGAGAGGACAGGGAACACTGAAGCTTTCTTT. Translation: CASSLERTGNTEAFF.

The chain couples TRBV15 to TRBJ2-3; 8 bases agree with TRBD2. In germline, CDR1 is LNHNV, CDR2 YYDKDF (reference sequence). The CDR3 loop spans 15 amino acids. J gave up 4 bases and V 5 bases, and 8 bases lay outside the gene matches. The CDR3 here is CATSPSGSRADTQYF. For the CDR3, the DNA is TGTGCCACCAGCCCCAGCGGGAGTAGGGCAGATACGCAGTATTTT.

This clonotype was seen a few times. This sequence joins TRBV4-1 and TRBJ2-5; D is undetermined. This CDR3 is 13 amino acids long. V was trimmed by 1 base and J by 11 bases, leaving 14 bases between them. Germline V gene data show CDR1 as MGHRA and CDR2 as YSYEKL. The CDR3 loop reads CASSQVVADGQYF. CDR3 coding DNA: TGCGCCAGCAGCCAAGTGGTGGCGGACGGACAGTACTTC.

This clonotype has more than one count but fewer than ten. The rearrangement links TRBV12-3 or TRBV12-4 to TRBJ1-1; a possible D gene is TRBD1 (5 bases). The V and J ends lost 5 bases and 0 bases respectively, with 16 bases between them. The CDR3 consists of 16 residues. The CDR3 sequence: CASSPARGGMNTEAFF. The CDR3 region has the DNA TGTGCCAGCAGTCCTGCCCGGGGCGGGATGAACACTGAAGCTTTCTTT.

Here the CDR3 reads CASSPPLSLYNEQFF. CDR3 in DNA: TGTGCCAGCAGCCCACCCCTGAGCCTCTACAATGAGCAGTTCTTC. V and J are TRBV5-6 and TRBJ2-1; no clear D gene. V was cut by 4 bases and J by 3 bases, with 14 bases left in between. This CDR3 is built from 15 residues. Germline lookup yields CDR1 SGHDT and CDR2 YYEEEE.

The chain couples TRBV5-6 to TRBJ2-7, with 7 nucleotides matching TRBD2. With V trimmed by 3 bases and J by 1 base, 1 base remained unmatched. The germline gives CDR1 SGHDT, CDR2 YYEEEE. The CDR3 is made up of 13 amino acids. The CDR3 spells CASSWGGSYEQYF. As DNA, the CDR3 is TGTGCCAGCAGCTGGGGGGGGTCCTACGAGCAGTACTTC.

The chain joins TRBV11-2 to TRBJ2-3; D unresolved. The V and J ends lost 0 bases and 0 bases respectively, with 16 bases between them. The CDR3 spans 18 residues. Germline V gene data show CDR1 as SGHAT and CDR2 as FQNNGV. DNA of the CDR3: TGTGCCAGCAGCTTAGACCCCGGGCTGATTGTTAGCACAGATACGCAGTATTTT. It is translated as CASSLDPGLIVSTDTQYF.

CDR3 bases: TGTGCCACCAGTGATGCGACTTTCGCTTACGAGCAGTACTTC. Encoded protein: CATSDATFAYEQYF. This chain uses TRBV24-1 with TRBJ2-7, with unresolved D. The CDR3 has 14 residues. V shed 3 bases and J shed 4 bases, with 12 bases lying between them. CDR1 and CDR2 (germline): KGHDR, SFDVKD.

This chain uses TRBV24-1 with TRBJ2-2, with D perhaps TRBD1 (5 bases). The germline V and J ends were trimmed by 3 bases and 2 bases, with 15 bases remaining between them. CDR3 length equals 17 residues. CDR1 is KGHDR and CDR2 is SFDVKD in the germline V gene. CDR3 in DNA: TGTGCCACCAGTGATCAAGATCCGGACACCAACACCGGGGAGCTGTTTTTT. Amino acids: CATSDQDPDTNTGELFF.

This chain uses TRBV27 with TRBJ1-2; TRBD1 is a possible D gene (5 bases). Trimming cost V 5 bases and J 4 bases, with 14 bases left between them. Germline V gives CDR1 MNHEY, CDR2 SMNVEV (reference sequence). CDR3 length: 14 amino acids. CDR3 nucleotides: TGTGCCAGCAGTCCAGGGACCTCGAGCTATGGCTACACCTTC. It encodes CASSPGTSSYGYTF.

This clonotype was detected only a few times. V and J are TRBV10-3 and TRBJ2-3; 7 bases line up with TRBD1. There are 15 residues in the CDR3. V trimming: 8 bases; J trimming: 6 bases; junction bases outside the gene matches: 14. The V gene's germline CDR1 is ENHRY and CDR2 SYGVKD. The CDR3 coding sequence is TGTGCCATCCGCCCGACGGACAGGTGGGGGGATACGCAGTATTTT. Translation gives CAIRPTDRWGDTQYF.

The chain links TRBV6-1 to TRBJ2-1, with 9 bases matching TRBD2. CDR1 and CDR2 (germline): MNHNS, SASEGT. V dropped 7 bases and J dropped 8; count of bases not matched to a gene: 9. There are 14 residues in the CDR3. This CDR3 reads CASMGVAGVYEQFF. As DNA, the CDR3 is TGTGCCAGCATGGGGGTAGCGGGGGTCTATGAGCAGTTCTTC.

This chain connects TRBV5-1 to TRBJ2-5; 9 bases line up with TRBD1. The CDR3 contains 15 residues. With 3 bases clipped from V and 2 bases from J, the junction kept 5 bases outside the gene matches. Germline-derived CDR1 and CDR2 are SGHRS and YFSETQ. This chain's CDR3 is CASSSPQGAQETQYF. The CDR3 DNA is TGCGCCAGCAGCTCGCCACAGGGGGCTCAAGAGACCCAGTACTTC.

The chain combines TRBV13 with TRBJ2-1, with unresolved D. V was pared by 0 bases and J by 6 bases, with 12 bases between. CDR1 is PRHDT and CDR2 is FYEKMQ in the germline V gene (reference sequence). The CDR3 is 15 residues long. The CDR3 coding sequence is TGTGCCAGCAGCTTAGGCCTCCCAGGCTTCAATGAGCAGTTCTTC. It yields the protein CASSLGLPGFNEQFF.

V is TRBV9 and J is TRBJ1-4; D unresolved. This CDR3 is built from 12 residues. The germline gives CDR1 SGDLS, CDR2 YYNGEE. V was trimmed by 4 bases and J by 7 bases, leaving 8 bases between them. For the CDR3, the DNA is TGTGCCAGCAGCCCCGGTTCTGAAAAACTGTTTTTT. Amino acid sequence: CASSPGSEKLFF.

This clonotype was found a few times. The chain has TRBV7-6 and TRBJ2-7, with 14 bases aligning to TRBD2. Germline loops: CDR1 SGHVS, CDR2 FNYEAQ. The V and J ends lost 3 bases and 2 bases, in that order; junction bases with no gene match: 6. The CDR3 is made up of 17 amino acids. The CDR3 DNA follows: TGTGCCAGCAGCTTGGGACTAGCGGGGGCCGGAACCTACGAGCAGTACTTC. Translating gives CASSLGLAGAGTYEQYF.

This CDR3 is CASSNPGGGTYEQYF. In DNA, the CDR3 is TGTGCCAGCAGCAACCCCGGGGGGGGGACGTACGAGCAGTACTTC. The gene calls are TRBV7-9 and TRBJ2-7; 8 nucleotides align to TRBD2. Trimming at V came to 5 bases and at J to 4 bases, leaving 10 bases not matched to a gene. CDR1 is SEHNR, CDR2 FQNEAQ, per germline (reference sequence). The CDR3 contains 15 residues.

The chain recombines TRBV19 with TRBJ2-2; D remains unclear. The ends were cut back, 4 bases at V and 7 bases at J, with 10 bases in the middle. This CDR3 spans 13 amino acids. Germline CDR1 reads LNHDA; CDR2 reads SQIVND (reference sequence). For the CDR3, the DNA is TGTGCCAGTAGTAGGGAAGGGCACGGGGAGCTGTTTTTT. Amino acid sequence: CASSREGHGELFF.

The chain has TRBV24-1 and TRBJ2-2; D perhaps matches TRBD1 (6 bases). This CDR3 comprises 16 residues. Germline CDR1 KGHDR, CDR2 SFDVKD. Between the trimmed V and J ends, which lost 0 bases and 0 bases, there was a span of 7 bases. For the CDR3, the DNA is TGTGCCACCAGTGATTTGGGACAGACGAACACCGGGGAGCTGTTTTTT. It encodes CATSDLGQTNTGELFF.